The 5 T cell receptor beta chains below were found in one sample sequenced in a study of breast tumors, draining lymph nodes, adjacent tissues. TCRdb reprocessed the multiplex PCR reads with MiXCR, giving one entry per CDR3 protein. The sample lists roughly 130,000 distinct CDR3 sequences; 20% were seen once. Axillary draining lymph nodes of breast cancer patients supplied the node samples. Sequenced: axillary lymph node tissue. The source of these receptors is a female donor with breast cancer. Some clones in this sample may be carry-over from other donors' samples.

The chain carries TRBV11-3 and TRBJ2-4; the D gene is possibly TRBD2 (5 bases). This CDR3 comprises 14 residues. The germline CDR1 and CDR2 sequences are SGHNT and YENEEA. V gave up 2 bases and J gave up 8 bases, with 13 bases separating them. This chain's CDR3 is CASSLIGKMDIQYF. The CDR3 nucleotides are TGTGCCAGCAGCTTAATCGGGAAAATGGACATTCAGTACTTC.

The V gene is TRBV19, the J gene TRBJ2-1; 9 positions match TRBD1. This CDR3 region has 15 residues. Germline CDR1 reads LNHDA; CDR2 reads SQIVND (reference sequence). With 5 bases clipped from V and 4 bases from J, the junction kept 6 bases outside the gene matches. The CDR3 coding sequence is TGTGCCAGTAGTCCACCGGGACAGGGTTACAATGAGCAGTTCTTC. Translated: CASSPPGQGYNEQFF.

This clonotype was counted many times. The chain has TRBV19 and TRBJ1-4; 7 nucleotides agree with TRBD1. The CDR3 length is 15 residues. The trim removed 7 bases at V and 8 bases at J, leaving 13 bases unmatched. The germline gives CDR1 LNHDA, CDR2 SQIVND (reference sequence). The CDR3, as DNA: TGTGCCAGTACCCGCCGGGGGACAGCCGACGAAAAACTGTTTTTT. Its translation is CASTRRGTADEKLFF.

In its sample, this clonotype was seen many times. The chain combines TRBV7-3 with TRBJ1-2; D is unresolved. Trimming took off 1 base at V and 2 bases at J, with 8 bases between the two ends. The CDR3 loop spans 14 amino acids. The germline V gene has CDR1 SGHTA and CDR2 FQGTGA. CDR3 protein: CASSLKSENYGYTF. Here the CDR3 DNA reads TGTGCCAGCAGCTTAAAGTCAGAGAACTATGGCTACACCTTC.

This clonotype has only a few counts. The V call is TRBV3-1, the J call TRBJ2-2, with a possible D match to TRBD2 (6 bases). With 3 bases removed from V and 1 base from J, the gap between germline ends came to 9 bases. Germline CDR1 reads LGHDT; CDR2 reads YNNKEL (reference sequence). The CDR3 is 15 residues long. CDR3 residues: CASSHRDLNTGELFF. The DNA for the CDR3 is TGTGCCAGCAGCCACCGGGACTTGAACACCGGGGAGCTGTTTTTT.